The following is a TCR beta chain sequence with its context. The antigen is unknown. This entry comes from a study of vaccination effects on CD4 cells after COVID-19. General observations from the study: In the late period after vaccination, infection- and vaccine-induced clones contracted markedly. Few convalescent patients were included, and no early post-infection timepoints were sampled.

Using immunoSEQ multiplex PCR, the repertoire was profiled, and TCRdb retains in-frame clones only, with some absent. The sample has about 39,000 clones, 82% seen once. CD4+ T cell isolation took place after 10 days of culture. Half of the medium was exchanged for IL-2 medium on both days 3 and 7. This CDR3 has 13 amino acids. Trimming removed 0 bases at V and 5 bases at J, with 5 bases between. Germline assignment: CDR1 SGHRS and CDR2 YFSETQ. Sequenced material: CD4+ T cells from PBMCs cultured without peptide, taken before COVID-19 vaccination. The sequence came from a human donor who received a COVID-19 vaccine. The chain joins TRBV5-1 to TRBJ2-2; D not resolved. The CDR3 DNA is TGCGCCAGCAGCTTGGACCGAACCGGGGAGCTGTTTTTT. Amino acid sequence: CASSLDRTGELFF.